The 10 T cell receptor beta chains below all came from one sample that was sequenced in a study of blood T cells in healthy people across ages. Sample-barcoded 5' priming and a J-beta primer mix drove a second PCR of roughly 6 to 12 cycles. A single record per CDR3 protein comes from TCRdb applying MiXCR to the 5' RACE reads. The sample consists of hundreds of thousands of distinct CDR3 sequences, 45% to 50% of them appearing once. The sequencing input was blood. The source is a woman in her sixties or seventies in good health.

The chain uses TRBV10-3 and TRBJ2-1, with D uncertain. The CDR3 has 13 amino acids. Germline values: CDR1 ENHRY, CDR2 SYGVKD. Trimming stripped 2 bases from V and 4 bases from J, with 6 bases between. CDR3 loop: CAISEADYNEQFF. Here the CDR3 DNA reads TGTGCCATCAGTGAGGCGGATTACAATGAGCAGTTCTTC.

The chain joins TRBV11-1 to TRBJ2-7; unclear D gene. The ends were cut back, 2 bases at V and 3 bases at J, with 14 bases in the middle. Germline CDR1 SGHAT, CDR2 FQDESV (reference sequence). This CDR3 is 15 amino acids long. CDR3 amino acids: CASSLSQEPYYEQYF. CDR3 nucleotide sequence: TGTGCCAGCAGCTTATCCCAGGAACCCTACTACGAGCAGTACTTC.

The chain is built from TRBV4-3 and TRBJ1-5; maybe TRBD1 (5 bases). Trimming took off 0 bases at V and 1 base at J, with 10 bases between the two ends. Germline assignment: CDR1 LGHNA and CDR2 YSLEER. This CDR3 has 16 amino acids. In DNA, the CDR3 is TGCGCCAGCAGCCAAGAATTTGGGGCGAGCAATCAGCCCCAGCATTTT. It encodes CASSQEFGASNQPQHF.

This clonotype was detected a few times. The rearrangement uses TRBV7-9 and TRBJ2-5; TRBD2 might be the D (5 bases). The CDR3 runs 15 residues. From germline, CDR1 is SEHNR and CDR2 FQNEAQ (reference sequence). Between the trimmed V and J ends, which lost 7 bases and 5 bases, there was a span of 20 bases. The CDR3, as DNA: TGTGCCAGCACCCCACTGGCTAGCCGTAGTGAGACCCAGTACTTC. Protein product: CASTPLASRSETQYF.

This clonotype was found a few times. The gene calls are TRBV20-1 and TRBJ2-4; TRBD1 aligns across 10 bases. J gave up 13 bases and V 2 bases, and 5 bases lay outside the gene matches. CDR3 size: 12 residues. Germline V CDR1 and CDR2: DFQATT, SNEGSKA (reference sequence). The chain's CDR3 is CSARQTGGGQYF. The CDR3 nucleotides are TGCAGTGCTAGACAGACAGGGGGCGGGCAGTACTTC.

With respect to this clonotype: Compared with germline, one end of the junction differs, possibly owing to a read error. The V and J genes are TRBV27 and TRBJ1-1; D gene ambiguous. This CDR3 spans 12 amino acids. The V gene's germline CDR1 is MNHEY and CDR2 SMNVEV (reference sequence). CDR3 nucleotide sequence: TGTGCCAGCACGGACGGGAACACTGCAGCTTTCTTT. Protein product: CASTDGNTAAFF.

The V call is TRBV4-3, the J call TRBJ2-1; 7 nucleotides line up with TRBD2. The V gene end was trimmed by 3 bases and the J gene end by 0 bases; junction bases not matched to a gene: 5. There are 16 residues in the CDR3. The germline V gene encodes CDR1 LGHNA and CDR2 YSLEER. Here the CDR3 reads CASSHLAASSYNEQFF. The CDR3, as DNA: TGCGCCAGCAGCCACCTAGCGGCGAGCTCCTACAATGAGCAGTTCTTC.

The chain uses TRBV12-3 or TRBV12-4 and TRBJ2-1; TRBD2 matches 14 bases. The CDR3 length is 20 residues. The V and J ends lost 6 bases and 2 bases, in that order; junction bases with no gene match: 15. In DNA form, the CDR3 reads TGTGCCAGCAGCTTGAAAGGGACTAGCGGGAGATTGGTCCCCTACAATGAGCAGTTCTTC. Amino acid sequence: CASSLKGTSGRLVPYNEQFF.

The chain joins TRBV5-5 to TRBJ2-5; D call uncertain. The J call may be in error: the DNA end matches TRBJ2-7 better. CDR3 length: 14 amino acids. Germline V CDR1 and CDR2: SGHKS, YYEKEE (reference sequence). CDR3 DNA: TGTGCCAGCAGCTTGAGGAGCGCCGGTTACGAGCAGTACTTC. Translating gives CASSLRSAGYEQYF.

The V gene is TRBV2, the J gene TRBJ1-1; D is uncertain. Looked up from germline, CDR1 is SNHLY and CDR2 is FYNNEI. The V and J ends lost 6 bases and 6 bases respectively, with 11 bases between them. The CDR3 has 12 amino acids. The CDR3 coding sequence is TGTGCCAGCAGGTGGGAAATTCCTGAAGCTTTCTTT. Its translation: CASRWEIPEAFF.